This record looks at one T cell receptor (beta chain) sequence and its context. The data belong to a study of blood T cell repertoires in COVID-19. Study-level information: T cells, B-cell-depleted T cells, or PBMCs supplied cDNA or gDNA.

Patients from Seattle were sampled longitudinally, starting during active infection. Germline V CDR1 and CDR2: ENHRY, SYGVKD. This CDR3 comprises 18 residues. J was trimmed by 2 bases and V by 2 bases; bases with no gene match: 13. As handled by the study authors: Reference gene primer amplification gave nucleated cell count estimates. Method: immunoSEQ multiplex PCR; TCRdb's copy keeps in-frame clones and lacks some. The DNA gave D and trimming, while V, J and clone size come from that table. Of about 370,000 clones listed, roughly 90% are singletons. The source of this sequence is a woman aged 25 to 45 with COVID-19, enrolled during active disease. The J gene is TRBJ1-2, the V gene TRBV10-3; 8 positions match TRBD1. Source material: peripheral blood. CDR3 sequence (DNA): TGTGCCATCAGTGAGGGGCTGGAAGACAGGGGCCCAAACTATGGCTACACCTTC. Encoded protein: CAISEGLEDRGPNYGYTF.